Here is one T cell receptor beta chain with its context. The sample comes from a study of blood T cell repertoires in COVID-19. For the study at large: The study drew acute and convalescent COVID-19 samples from the United States, Italy and Spain. T cells, B-cell-depleted T cells, or PBMCs provided the cDNA or gDNA that served as material.

This CDR3 is built from 15 residues. Germline V gene lookup returns CDR1 SGHAT and CDR2 FQNNGV. V shed 0 bases and J shed 4 bases, with 12 bases lying between them. In the source study's methods: Quantification of nucleated cells was approximated via reference gene primer amplification. Only in-frame clones appear in the TCRdb table, and some are missing; sequencing was by immunoSEQ multiplex PCR. V and J calls plus clone size are reproduced from that table; the DNA served to infer D and trimming. The sample lists about 67,000 clones, over 80% seen once, with just over 8% in the top ten. The genes are TRBV11-2 and TRBJ1-1; maybe TRBD1 (5 bases). This receptor was identified in a man aged 50-59 years with active COVID-19. Sequencing input: peripheral blood. The CDR3 region is CASSLEWGGVTEAFF. In DNA, the CDR3 is TGTGCCAGCAGCTTAGAATGGGGGGGGGTCACTGAAGCTTTCTTT.